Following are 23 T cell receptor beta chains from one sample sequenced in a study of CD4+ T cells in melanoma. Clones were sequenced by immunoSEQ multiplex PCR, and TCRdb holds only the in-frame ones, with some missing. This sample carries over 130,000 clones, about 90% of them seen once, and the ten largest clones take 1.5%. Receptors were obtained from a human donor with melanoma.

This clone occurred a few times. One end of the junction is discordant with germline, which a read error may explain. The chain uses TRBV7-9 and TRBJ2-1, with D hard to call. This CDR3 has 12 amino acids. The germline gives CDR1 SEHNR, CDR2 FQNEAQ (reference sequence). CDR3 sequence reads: CASSPLDTTSLF. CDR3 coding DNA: TGTGCCAGCAGCCCGTTAGATACGACCTCGCTCTTC.

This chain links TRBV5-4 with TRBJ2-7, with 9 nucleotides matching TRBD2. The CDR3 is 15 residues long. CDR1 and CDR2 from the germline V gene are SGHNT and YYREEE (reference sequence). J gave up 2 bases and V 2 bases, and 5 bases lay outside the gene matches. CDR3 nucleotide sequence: TGTGCCAGCAGCTTTGGGCAGCGGGGGGCCTACGAGCAGTACTTC. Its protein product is CASSFGQRGAYEQYF.

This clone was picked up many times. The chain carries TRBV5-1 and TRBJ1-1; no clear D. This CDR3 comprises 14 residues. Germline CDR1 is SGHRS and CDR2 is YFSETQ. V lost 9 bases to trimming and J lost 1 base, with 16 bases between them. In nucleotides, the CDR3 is TGCGCCACCAGGACCCATACAGCGAACACTGAAGCTTTCTTT. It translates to CATRTHTANTEAFF. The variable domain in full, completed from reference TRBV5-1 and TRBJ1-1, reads KAGVTQTPRYLIKTRGQQVTLSCSPISGHRSVSWYQQTPGQGLQFLFEYFSETQRNKGNFPGRFSGRQFSNSRSEMNVSTLELGDSALYLCATRTHTANTEAFFGQGTRLTVV.

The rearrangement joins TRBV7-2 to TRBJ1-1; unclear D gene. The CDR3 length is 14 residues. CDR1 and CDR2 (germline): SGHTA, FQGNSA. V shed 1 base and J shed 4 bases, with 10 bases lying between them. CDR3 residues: CASSLGWYPTEAFF. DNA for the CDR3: TGTGCCAGCAGCTTAGGATGGTATCCCACTGAAGCTTTCTTT.

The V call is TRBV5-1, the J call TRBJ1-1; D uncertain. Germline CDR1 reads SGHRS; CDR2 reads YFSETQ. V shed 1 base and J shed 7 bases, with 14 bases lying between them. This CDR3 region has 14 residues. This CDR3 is CASSLSAGVGEAFF. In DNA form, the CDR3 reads TGCGCCAGCAGCTTGTCCGCCGGGGTAGGTGAAGCTTTCTTT.

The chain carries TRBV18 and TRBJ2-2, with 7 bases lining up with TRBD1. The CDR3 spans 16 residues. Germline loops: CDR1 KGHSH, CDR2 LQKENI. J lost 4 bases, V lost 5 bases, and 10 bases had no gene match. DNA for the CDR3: TGTGCCAGCTCATCAGACAGGGTGAGATCCACCGGGGAGCTGTTTTTT. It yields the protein CASSSDRVRSTGELFF.

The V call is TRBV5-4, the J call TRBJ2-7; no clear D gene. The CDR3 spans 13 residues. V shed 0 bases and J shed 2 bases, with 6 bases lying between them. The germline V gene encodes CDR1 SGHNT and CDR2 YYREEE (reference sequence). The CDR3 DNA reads TGTGCCAGCAGCTTGGTCGGCACCTACGAGCAGTACTTC. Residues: CASSLVGTYEQYF.

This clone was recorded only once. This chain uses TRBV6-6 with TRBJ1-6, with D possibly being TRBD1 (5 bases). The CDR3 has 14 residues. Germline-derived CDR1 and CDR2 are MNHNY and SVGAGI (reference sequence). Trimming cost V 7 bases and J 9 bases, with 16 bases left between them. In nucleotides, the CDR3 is TGTGCCAGCAATCTACGAGGGGAAAGTTCACCCCTCCACTTT. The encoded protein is CASNLRGESSPLHF.

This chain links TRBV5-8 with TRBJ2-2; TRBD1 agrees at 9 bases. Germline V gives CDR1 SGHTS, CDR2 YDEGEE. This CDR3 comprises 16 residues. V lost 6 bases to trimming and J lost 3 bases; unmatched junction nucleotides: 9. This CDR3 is CASNAGTGSYTGELFF. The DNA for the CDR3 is TGTGCCAGCAACGCCGGGACAGGGTCCTACACCGGGGAGCTGTTTTTT.

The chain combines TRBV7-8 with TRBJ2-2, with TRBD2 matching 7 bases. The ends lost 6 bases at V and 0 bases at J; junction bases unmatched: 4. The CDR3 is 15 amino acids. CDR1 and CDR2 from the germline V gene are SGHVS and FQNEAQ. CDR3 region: CASRPAGSNTGELFF. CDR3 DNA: TGTGCCAGCAGACCAGCGGGGTCGAACACCGGGGAGCTGTTTTTT.

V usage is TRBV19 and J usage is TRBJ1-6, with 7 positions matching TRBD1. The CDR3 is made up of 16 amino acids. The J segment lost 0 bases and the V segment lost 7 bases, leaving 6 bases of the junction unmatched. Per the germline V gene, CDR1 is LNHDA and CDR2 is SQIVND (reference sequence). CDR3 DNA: TGTGCCAGTAACAGGGGCAAAAGCTCCTATAATTCACCCCTCCACTTT. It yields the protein CASNRGKSSYNSPLHF.

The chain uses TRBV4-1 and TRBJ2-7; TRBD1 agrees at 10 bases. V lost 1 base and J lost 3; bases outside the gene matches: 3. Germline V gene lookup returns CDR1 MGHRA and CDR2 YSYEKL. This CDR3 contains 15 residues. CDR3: CASSQGQGAVYEQYF. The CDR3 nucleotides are TGCGCCAGCAGCCAAGGACAGGGGGCCGTCTACGAGCAGTACTTC.

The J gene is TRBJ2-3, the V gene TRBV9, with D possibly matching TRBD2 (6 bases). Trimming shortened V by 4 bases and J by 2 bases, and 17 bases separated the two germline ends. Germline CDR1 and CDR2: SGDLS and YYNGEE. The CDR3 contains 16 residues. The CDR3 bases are TGTGCCAGCAGCCACCAGGCTAGCGAATACACAGATACGCAGTATTTT. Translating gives CASSHQASEYTDTQYF.

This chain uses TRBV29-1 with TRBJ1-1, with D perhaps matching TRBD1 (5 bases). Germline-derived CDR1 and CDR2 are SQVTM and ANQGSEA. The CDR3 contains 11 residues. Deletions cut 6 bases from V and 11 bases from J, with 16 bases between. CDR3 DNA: TGCAGCGTCGGGGGACCGGACCCGGCTTTCTTT. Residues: CSVGGPDPAFF. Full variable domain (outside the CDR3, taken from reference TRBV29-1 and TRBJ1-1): SAVISQKPSRDICQRGTSLTIQCQVDSQVTMMFWYRQQPGQSLTLIATANQGSEATYESGFVIDKFPISRPNLTFSTLTVSNMSPEDSSIYLCSVGGPDPAFFGQGTRLTVV.

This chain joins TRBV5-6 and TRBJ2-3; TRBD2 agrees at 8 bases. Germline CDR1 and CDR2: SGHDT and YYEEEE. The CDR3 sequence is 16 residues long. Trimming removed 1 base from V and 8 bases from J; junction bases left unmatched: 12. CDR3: CASSLISGGGVGTQYF. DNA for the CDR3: TGTGCCAGCAGCTTGATCAGCGGGGGAGGGGTGGGTACGCAGTATTTT.

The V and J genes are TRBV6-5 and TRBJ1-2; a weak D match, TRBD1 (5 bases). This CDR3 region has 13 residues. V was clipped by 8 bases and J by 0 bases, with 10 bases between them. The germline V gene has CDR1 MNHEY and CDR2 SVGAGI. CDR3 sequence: CASGTSTNYGYTF. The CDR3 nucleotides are TGTGCCAGCGGGACCAGTACTAACTATGGCTACACCTTC.

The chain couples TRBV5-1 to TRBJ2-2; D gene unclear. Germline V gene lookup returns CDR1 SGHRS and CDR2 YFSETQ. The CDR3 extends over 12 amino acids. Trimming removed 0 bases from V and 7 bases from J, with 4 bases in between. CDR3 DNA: TGCGCCAGCAGCTTGGTCAGCGGGGAGCTGTTTTTT. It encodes CASSLVSGELFF.

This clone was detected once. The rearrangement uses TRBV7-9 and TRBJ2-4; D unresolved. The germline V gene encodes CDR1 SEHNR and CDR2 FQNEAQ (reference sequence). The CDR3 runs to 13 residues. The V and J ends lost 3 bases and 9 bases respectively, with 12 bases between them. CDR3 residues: CASSFSASGIQYF. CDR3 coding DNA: TGTGCCAGCAGCTTTTCCGCCTCTGGCATTCAGTACTTC.

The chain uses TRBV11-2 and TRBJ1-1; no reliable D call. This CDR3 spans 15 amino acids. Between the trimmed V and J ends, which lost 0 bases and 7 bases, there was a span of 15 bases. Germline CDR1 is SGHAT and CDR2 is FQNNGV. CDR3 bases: TGTGCCAGCAGCTTAGATCTAGGCAGTAAAGGTGAAGCTTTCTTT. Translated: CASSLDLGSKGEAFF.

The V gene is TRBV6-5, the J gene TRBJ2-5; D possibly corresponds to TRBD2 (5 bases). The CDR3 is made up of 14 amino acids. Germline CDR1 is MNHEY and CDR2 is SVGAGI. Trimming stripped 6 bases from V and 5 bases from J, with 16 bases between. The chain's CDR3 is CASRTRLAHETQYF. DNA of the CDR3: TGTGCCAGCAGGACTCGTCTAGCACACGAGACCCAGTACTTC.

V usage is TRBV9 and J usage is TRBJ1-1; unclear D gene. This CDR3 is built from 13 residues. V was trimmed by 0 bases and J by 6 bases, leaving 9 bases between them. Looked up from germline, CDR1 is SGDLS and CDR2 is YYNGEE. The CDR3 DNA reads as TGTGCCAGCAGCGTAGGGCCGGGCCCTGAAGCTTTCTTT. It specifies CASSVGPGPEAFF.

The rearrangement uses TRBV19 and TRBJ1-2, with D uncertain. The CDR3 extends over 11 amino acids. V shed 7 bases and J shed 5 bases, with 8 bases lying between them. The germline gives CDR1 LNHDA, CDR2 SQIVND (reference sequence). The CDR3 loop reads CASTREYGYTF. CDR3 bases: TGTGCCAGTACGAGGGAATATGGCTACACCTTC.

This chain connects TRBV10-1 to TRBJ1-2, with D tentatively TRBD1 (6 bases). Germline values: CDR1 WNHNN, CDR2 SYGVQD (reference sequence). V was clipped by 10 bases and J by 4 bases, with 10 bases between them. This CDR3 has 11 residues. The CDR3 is CATWDIYGYTF. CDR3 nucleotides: TGCGCCACCTGGGACATCTATGGCTACACCTTC.